The 15 T cell receptor beta chains reported below all come from one sample, sequenced in a study of cytomegalovirus exposure and HLA in healthy donors (dated by TCRdb to about 2017). Library prep was done by the immunoSEQ multiplex PCR assay. The multiplex PCR relied on a mix of 60 forward primers for TCR Vbeta segments and 13 reverse primers for TCR Jbeta segments. This is the immuneACCESS table as TCRdb keeps it, with only in-frame sequences that have V and J called. A part of the clones is gone; compared with another copy, unresolved V genes explain less than half, and the rest is unexplained. Within this sample are 30,000 to 40,000 clones, with roughly 76% of them counted one time only. The ten largest clones capture about 8% of the sample. The sequenced sample was PBMCs. The receptors here all came from a woman younger than 45 in good health and CMV-seropositive.

The gene calls are TRBV9 and TRBJ2-5, with 11 bases that match TRBD2. Per the germline V gene, CDR1 is SGDLS and CDR2 is YYNGEE. V lost 3 bases, J lost 4 bases, and 11 bases stayed unmatched. The CDR3 sequence is 17 residues long. CDR3 in DNA: TGTGCCAGCAGCGCCCTAGGGGTAGCGGGAGGGCGAGAGACCCAGTACTTC. Translating gives CASSALGVAGGRETQYF.

This clone was found once. The gene calls are TRBV6-1 and TRBJ1-2; possible D gene TRBD1, 6 bases. The CDR3 runs to 14 residues. CDR1 and CDR2 (germline): MNHNS, SASEGT. V lost 7 bases and J 7 bases, leaving 19 bases between the germline ends. The CDR3 DNA is TGTGCCAGCACTACCGTGGGGGGGGGCTTTGGCTACACCTTC. It is translated as CASTTVGGGFGYTF.

Only one count was recorded for this clone. This chain connects TRBV29-1 to TRBJ2-7, with TRBD1 as a possible D gene (5 bases). CDR3 size: 13 residues. The ends were cut back, 6 bases at V and 6 bases at J, with 18 bases in the middle. The germline gives CDR1 SQVTM, CDR2 ANQGSEA. CDR3: CSVTAGIPVEQYF. The CDR3 DNA reads as TGCAGCGTGACAGCAGGGATTCCGGTCGAGCAGTACTTC.

This chain links TRBV30 with TRBJ1-2; D may be TRBD1 (6 bases). Trimming took off 2 bases at V and 10 bases at J, with 17 bases between the two ends. CDR3 length: 13 amino acids. CDR1 is GTSNPN, CDR2 SVGIG, per germline (reference sequence). The CDR3 sequence: CAWSIDRRSDYTF. The CDR3 DNA reads as TGTGCCTGGAGTATCGACAGGAGGAGTGACTACACCTTC.

The sample holds one count of this clone. V gene TRBV28 combines with J gene TRBJ1-2; TRBD1 might be the D (6 bases). CDR1 is MDHEN and CDR2 is SYDVKM in the germline V gene. The CDR3 spans 14 residues. The V end was cut by 5 bases, the J end by 8 bases, with 18 bases between. The CDR3 bases are TGTGCCAGCAGTCTGTCAGGGGCCCCCTGGGGCTACACCTTC. This sequence encodes CASSLSGAPWGYTF.

The rearrangement joins TRBV27 to TRBJ2-3; 9 nucleotides align to TRBD1. Trimming removed 4 bases from V and 3 bases from J; junction bases left unmatched: 8. Germline CDR1 reads MNHEY; CDR2 reads SMNVEV (reference sequence). CDR3 length equals 16 residues. The CDR3 DNA sequence: TGTGCCAGCAGTTGGGGGACAGGGAGCCTAACAGATACGCAGTATTTT. It is translated as CASSWGTGSLTDTQYF.

This chain joins TRBV28 and TRBJ2-5, with 9 positions matching TRBD2. CDR1 is MDHEN, CDR2 SYDVKM, per germline. This CDR3 comprises 19 residues. V gave up 6 bases and J gave up 5 bases; unmatched junction bases: 22. This CDR3 reads CASRGSSGKLGVDRETQYF. CDR3 bases: TGTGCCAGCAGAGGGTCTAGCGGGAAACTAGGTGTCGACCGTGAGACCCAGTACTTC.

The rearrangement joins TRBV7-3 to TRBJ2-1; 10 bases align to TRBD2. After removal of 5 bases from V and 7 bases from J, the junction contained 8 bases not matched to a gene. The germline V gene encodes CDR1 SGHTA and CDR2 FQGTGA. CDR3 size: 15 residues. DNA for the CDR3: TGTGCCAGCAGCCAAACACTAGCGGGGATAAATGAGCAGTTCTTC. This sequence encodes CASSQTLAGINEQFF.

Only a few counts were recorded for this clone. The chain is built from TRBV2 and TRBJ1-2, with 7 bases identical to TRBD1. This CDR3 is 13 amino acids long. CDR1 and CDR2 from the germline V gene are SNHLY and FYNNEI. V lost 5 bases and J lost 1; bases outside the gene matches: 1. This CDR3 is CASSRQGNYGYTF. The CDR3 DNA reads TGTGCCAGCAGTCGACAGGGTAACTATGGCTACACCTTC.

To note about this clone: One end of the junction does not line up with germline, which may come from a read error. The chain recombines TRBV10-1 with TRBJ1-2, with D perhaps TRBD1 (6 bases). Germline CDR1 WNHNN, CDR2 SYGVQD (reference sequence). The CDR3 totals 12 residues. The CDR3 protein is CASQGQAGGYPF. In nucleotides, the CDR3 is TGCGCCAGCCAGGGGCAGGCTGGTGGCTACCCCTTC.

This clone rates as medium-sized. The V call is TRBV6-4, the J call TRBJ2-1; 9 positions agree with TRBD2. After removal of 4 bases from V and 7 bases from J, the junction contained 5 bases not matched to a gene. Per the germline V gene, CDR1 is MRHNA and CDR2 is SNTAGT. This CDR3 region has 14 residues. The CDR3 reads CASSVASGMNEQFF. In DNA, the CDR3 is TGTGCCAGCAGTGTAGCTAGCGGGATGAATGAGCAGTTCTTC.

This chain uses TRBV7-3 with TRBJ1-1, with 8 nucleotides matching TRBD1. This CDR3 contains 14 residues. The V and J ends lost 2 bases and 6 bases, in that order; junction bases with no gene match: 5. The germline V gene has CDR1 SGHTA and CDR2 FQGTGA. Here the CDR3 DNA reads TGTGCCAGCAGCTTAGCAGGGGGCGAGGCTGAAGCTTTCTTT. Its translation is CASSLAGGEAEAFF. Complete variable domain (other parts from reference TRBV7-3 and TRBJ1-1): GAGVSQTPSNKVTEKGKYVELRCDPISGHTALYWYRQSLGQGPEFLIYFQGTGAADDSGLPNDRFFAVRPEGSVSTLKIQRTERGDSAVYLCASSLAGGEAEAFFGQGTRLTVV.

The V call is TRBV2, the J call TRBJ1-4; D possibly corresponds to TRBD1 (5 bases). This CDR3 spans 15 amino acids. Per germline, CDR1 SNHLY and CDR2 FYNNEI. Trimming removed 1 base at V and 8 bases at J, with 14 bases between. CDR3 region: CASSEGEGRAEKLFF. The CDR3 coding sequence is TGTGCCAGCAGTGAAGGGGAGGGCAGGGCGGAAAAACTGTTTTTT.

This chain connects TRBV18 to TRBJ1-1; D unclear. Germline lookup yields CDR1 KGHSH and CDR2 LQKENI. V shed 3 bases and J shed 7 bases, with 18 bases lying between them. The CDR3 has 15 amino acids. The CDR3 reads CASSPFPGERGEAFF. The CDR3 nucleotides are TGTGCCAGCTCACCTTTTCCCGGGGAGCGGGGTGAAGCTTTCTTT.

The rearrangement uses TRBV18 and TRBJ1-5, with 7 bases fitting TRBD1. This CDR3 contains 15 residues. Trimming removed 2 bases from V and 6 bases from J; junction bases left unmatched: 7. Germline V CDR1 and CDR2: KGHSH, LQKENI. CDR3 residues: CASSPTGVRSQPQHF. The CDR3, as DNA: TGTGCCAGCTCACCAACAGGGGTACGGAGTCAGCCCCAGCATTTT.